Listed here are 16 T cell receptor beta chains from one sample, sequenced in a study of blood T cells in healthy people across ages. A second PCR of 7 to 11 cycles used a sample-barcoded 5' primer and a J-beta primer mix. MiXCR was run by TCRdb on the 5' RACE reads, yielding one entry per CDR3 protein. The table records approximately 800,000 distinct CDR3 sequences, 53% of them present only once. The sample taken for sequencing was blood. The receptors were gathered from an elderly man in good health.

There are a few counts of this clonotype. The chain combines TRBV7-9 with TRBJ2-7; D is possibly TRBD1 (5 bases). Germline lookup yields CDR1 SEHNR and CDR2 FQNEAQ (reference sequence). The CDR3 is 13 amino acids. V lost 5 bases and J lost 5, with 13 bases in between. The CDR3 loop reads CASSHRLLDEQYF. For the CDR3, the DNA is TGTGCCAGCAGCCACAGGCTCCTGGACGAGCAGTACTTC.

This clonotype has just one count. CDR3 region: CASSLVVTGGSGIDEQFF. The CDR3 DNA is TGTGCCAGCAGCTTAGTCGTAACGGGTGGGTCCGGGATAGATGAGCAGTTCTTC. The chain recombines TRBV7-8 with TRBJ2-1; the D gene is possibly TRBD2 (5 bases). V gave up 1 base and J gave up 8 bases, with 24 bases separating them. Germline CDR1 SGHVS, CDR2 FQNEAQ. This CDR3 is built from 18 residues. The full variable domain, completed using reference TRBV7-8 and TRBJ2-1, is GAGVSQSPRYKVAKRGQDVALRCDPISGHVSLFWYQQALGQGPEFLTYFQNEAQLDKSGLPSDRFFAERPEGSVSTLKIQRTQQEDSAVYLCASSLVVTGGSGIDEQFFGPGTRLTVL.

The chain joins TRBV7-2 to TRBJ2-5; D not resolved. Germline assignment: CDR1 SGHTA and CDR2 FQGNSA. There are 14 residues in the CDR3. Trimming took off 7 bases at V and 11 bases at J, with 23 bases between the two ends. In nucleotides, the CDR3 is TGTGCCAGCACCGTCGGCGGTACCCGTGGAGAGCAGTACTTC. Translation: CASTVGGTRGEQYF.

This clonotype showed up just a few times. The chain uses TRBV5-1 and TRBJ2-7, with no clear D. The end of the DNA aligns better with TRBJ2-5, so the J call may be wrong. Per the germline V gene, CDR1 is SGHRS and CDR2 is YFSETQ. The CDR3 extends over 13 amino acids. CDR3 sequence reads: CASSSPPLETQYF. The CDR3 DNA follows: TGCGCCAGCAGCTCACCCCCTCTAGAGACCCAGTACTTC.

CDR3 sequence reads: CASSLALAGVDEQFF. CDR3 DNA sequence: TGCGCCAGCAGCTTGGCCCTAGCGGGAGTAGACGAGCAGTTCTTC. The chain carries TRBV5-1 and TRBJ2-1; 10 bases are shared with TRBD2. The CDR3 is 15 residues long. V lost 0 bases, J lost 10 bases, and 7 bases stayed unmatched. The V gene's germline CDR1 is SGHRS and CDR2 YFSETQ.

The rearrangement links TRBV7-2 to TRBJ2-7; 7 positions match TRBD2. The CDR3 covers 19 residues. CDR1 and CDR2 (germline): SGHTA, FQGNSA. J was trimmed by 1 base and V by 2 bases; bases with no gene match: 17. CDR3 DNA sequence: TGTGCCAGCAGCTTACGTGGAGGGACTACGGGGGGTAGGTCCTACGAGCAGTACTTC. This encodes CASSLRGGTTGGRSYEQYF.

The chain couples TRBV5-1 to TRBJ2-7, with 12 bases lining up with TRBD1. The length of the CDR3 is 18 residues. The V gene's germline CDR1 is SGHRS and CDR2 YFSETQ. After removal of 1 base from V and 4 bases from J, the junction contained 12 bases not matched to a gene. The CDR3 region is CASSLFRSPGQGAYEQYF. The DNA of the CDR3 is TGCGCCAGCAGCTTGTTCCGGAGTCCGGGACAGGGGGCTTACGAGCAGTACTTC. Full variable domain (rest looked up from reference TRBV5-1 and TRBJ2-7): KAGVTQTPRYLIKTRGQQVTLSCSPISGHRSVSWYQQTPGQGLQFLFEYFSETQRNKGNFPGRFSGRQFSNSRSEMNVSTLELGDSALYLCASSLFRSPGQGAYEQYFGPGTRLTVT.

The J gene is TRBJ1-5, the V gene TRBV6-1; D might be TRBD1 (5 bases). The V and J ends lost 6 bases and 0 bases respectively, with 9 bases between them. Germline V lookup: CDR1 MNHNS, CDR2 SASEGT. The CDR3 has 14 residues. As DNA, the CDR3 is TGTGCCAGCAGAAACAGGATTAGCAATCAGCCCCAGCATTTT. Translation: CASRNRISNQPQHF.

This rearrangement joins TRBV14 to TRBJ2-1, with 12 positions matching TRBD2. Trimming took 4 bases from V and 4 from J; bases not matched to a gene: 8. Per germline, CDR1 SGHDN and CDR2 FVKESK. The CDR3 totals 17 residues. CDR3 bases: TGTGCCAGCAGCCTTAGACTAGCGGGAGTGTGGTACAATGAGCAGTTCTTC. It translates to CASSLRLAGVWYNEQFF. The complete variable domain, with remaining parts taken from reference TRBV14 and TRBJ2-1, reads EAGVTQFPSHSVIEKGQTVTLRCDPISGHDNLYWYRRVMGKEIKFLLHFVKESKQDESGMPNNRFLAERTGGTYSTLKVQPAELEDSGVYFCASSLRLAGVWYNEQFFGPGTRLTVL.

J is TRBJ2-5 and V is TRBV6-6; D remains ambiguous. Germline values: CDR1 MNHNY, CDR2 SVGAGI (reference sequence). Trimming removed 2 bases from V and 1 base from J, with 5 bases in between. There are 13 residues in the CDR3. The CDR3 here is CASSYNFQETQYF. CDR3 coding DNA: TGTGCCAGCAGTTACAACTTCCAAGAGACCCAGTACTTC.

V gene TRBV6-6 combines with J gene TRBJ2-3, with D perhaps being TRBD1 or TRBD2 (5 bases each). Trimming took off 5 bases at V and 4 bases at J, with 19 bases between the two ends. The CDR3 is made up of 16 amino acids. Germline values: CDR1 MNHNY, CDR2 SVGAGI (reference sequence). This CDR3 reads CASSKPGTQGADTQYF. The CDR3 region has the DNA TGTGCCAGCAGTAAGCCAGGGACCCAAGGCGCAGATACGCAGTATTTT.

Comment on this clonotype: Germline is not matched at one junction end, which may reflect a read error. This chain uses TRBV29-1 with TRBJ1-2; D unresolved. Germline CDR1 and CDR2: SQVTM and ANQGSEA. The CDR3 sequence is 13 residues long. In nucleotides, the CDR3 is TGCGGCGTCCCGAGAACAGCTAACTATGGCTACACCTTC. Amino acids: CGVPRTANYGYTF.

The chain links TRBV7-6 to TRBJ1-1; possibly TRBD1 for D (6 bases). CDR1 and CDR2 (germline): SGHVS, FNYEAQ. Trimming pared 1 base from V and 1 base from J, leaving 19 bases between. This CDR3 is built from 18 residues. The CDR3 region is CASSLVYRWGAKNTEAFF. For the CDR3, the DNA is TGTGCCAGCAGCTTAGTATATAGGTGGGGGGCCAAGAACACTGAAGCTTTCTTT.

As regards this clonotype: The junction and the germline gene differ at one end; a read error may be behind it. This chain joins TRBV3-1 and TRBJ2-3; D not certain. The CDR3 extends over 14 amino acids. Germline V gene data show CDR1 as LGHDT and CDR2 as YNNKEL (reference sequence). The DNA of the CDR3 is TGTGCCGGCAGCCAAGATGTACAGCTAAGATACGCGTATTTT. Protein sequence: CAGSQDVQLRYAYF.

This clonotype was counted between two and nine times. The chain combines TRBV24-1 with TRBJ2-1, with D possibly being TRBD2 (6 bases). V was clipped by 5 bases and J by 0 bases, with 16 bases between them. The germline V gene encodes CDR1 KGHDR and CDR2 SFDVKD. CDR3 size: 17 residues. The CDR3 here is CATSAARGGSSYNEQFF. For the CDR3, the DNA is TGTGCCACCAGTGCCGCTCGGGGAGGCAGCTCCTACAATGAGCAGTTCTTC.

This chain joins TRBV9 and TRBJ1-2; 9 bases align to TRBD1. V gave up 4 bases and J gave up 7 bases; unmatched junction bases: 5. The CDR3 contains 13 residues. The germline CDR1 and CDR2 sequences are SGDLS and YYNGEE. The chain's CDR3 is CASSPGQGIGYTF. Here the CDR3 DNA reads TGTGCCAGCAGCCCGGGACAGGGTATTGGCTACACCTTC.